These 20 T cell receptor beta chains were all obtained from the same sample, sequenced in a study of cytomegalovirus exposure and HLA in healthy donors. PCR primers comprised 60 Vbeta and 13 Jbeta primers. The table came from immunoSEQ multiplex PCR; TCRdb's copy has only in-frame clones and leaves some out. The table lists about 200,000 clones, 79% of them singletons. The sequenced material came from PBMCs. The origin of the receptors is a man aged 45-65 years in good health and CMV-seronegative.

The V gene is TRBV30, the J gene TRBJ1-2; D might be TRBD1 (5 bases). CDR1 GTSNPN and CDR2 SVGIG come from the germline V gene (reference sequence). Trimming stripped 4 bases from V and 8 bases from J, with 23 bases between. The CDR3 spans 15 residues. The CDR3: CAWIRDGRAGRGYTF. In DNA form, the CDR3 reads TGTGCCTGGATCCGGGACGGAAGGGCGGGGAGAGGCTACACCTTC.

This sequence joins TRBV6-6 and TRBJ2-5; the match to TRBD1 covers 11 bases. The CDR3 length is 14 residues. Trimming took 5 bases from V and 13 from J; bases not matched to a gene: 12. Looked up from germline, CDR1 is MNHNY and CDR2 is SVGAGI (reference sequence). The CDR3 sequence is CASSTAGQGGQWYF. The CDR3 DNA follows: TGTGCCAGCAGTACTGCGGGACAGGGGGGACAATGGTACTTC.

This clone has only a few counts. V and J are TRBV23-1 and TRBJ2-7; 12 nucleotides align to TRBD1. TRBV23-1 is flagged as an ORF with uncertain function. The CDR3 sequence is 14 residues long. V shed 11 bases, J shed 6 bases, and the junction held 11 bases outside the gene matches. This CDR3 reads CAGADRDRGREQYF. The CDR3 coding sequence is TGCGCCGGCGCAGACCGGGACAGGGGGCGCGAGCAGTACTTC.

This clone has just one count. The chain has TRBV28 and TRBJ2-1, with 8 bases fitting TRBD2. The length of the CDR3 is 16 residues. Germline CDR1 is MDHEN and CDR2 is SYDVKM. The J segment lost 2 bases and the V segment lost 2 bases, leaving 5 bases of the junction unmatched. CDR3 in DNA: TGTGCCAGCAGTTTAATAACTAGCGGTACCTACAATGAGCAGTTCTTC. Amino acid sequence: CASSLITSGTYNEQFF.

This clone was found once. The chain has TRBV7-2 and TRBJ2-4, with 9 bases identical to TRBD1. CDR1 SGHTA and CDR2 FQGNSA come from the germline V gene. The CDR3 totals 15 residues. J lost 9 bases, V lost 6 bases, and 12 bases had no gene match. The CDR3 region is CASRPPGQGDSIQYF. CDR3 coding DNA: TGTGCCAGCAGACCCCCGGGACAGGGAGATAGCATTCAGTACTTC.

The V call is TRBV28, the J call TRBJ1-2; D gene ambiguous. Deletions cut 6 bases from V and 1 base from J, with 9 bases between. Germline values: CDR1 MDHEN, CDR2 SYDVKM. The CDR3 has 13 residues. CDR3 in DNA: TGTGCCAGCAGCTCACAGTTTAACTATGGCTACACCTTC. This codes for CASSSQFNYGYTF.

The chain employs TRBV5-5 and TRBJ2-6; 12 bases match TRBD1. The J segment lost 2 bases and the V segment lost 6 bases, leaving 15 bases of the junction unmatched. CDR1 and CDR2 from the germline V gene are SGHKS and YYEKEE (reference sequence). The CDR3 consists of 20 residues. The CDR3: CASTPSGTGGIWAGANVLTF. In DNA form, the CDR3 reads TGTGCCAGCACCCCCTCGGGGACAGGGGGCATCTGGGCTGGGGCCAACGTCCTGACTTTC.

The chain employs TRBV18 and TRBJ1-2; 8 positions agree with TRBD1. The CDR3 contains 13 residues. The junction had 2 bases not matched to a gene; V was cut back by 2 bases and J by 6 bases. Germline CDR1 KGHSH, CDR2 LQKENI. The chain's CDR3 is CASSPGQGHGYTF. The CDR3 DNA follows: TGTGCCAGCTCACCAGGACAGGGTCATGGCTACACCTTC.

The chain uses TRBV5-1 and TRBJ1-1, with 7 bases identical to TRBD1. CDR3 length: 14 residues. Germline V gene sequence: CDR1 SGHRS, CDR2 YFSETQ. The trim removed 0 bases at V and 4 bases at J, leaving 3 bases unmatched. CDR3 in DNA: TGCGCCAGCAGCTTGGAGGGGGCCGTCACTGAAGCTTTCTTT. Its protein is CASSLEGAVTEAFF.

Comment on this clone: Relative to the germline gene, one junction end is altered; a read error may explain this. The chain carries TRBV2 and TRBJ2-6; possible D gene TRBD1, 5 bases. The CDR3 totals 13 residues. The germline gives CDR1 SNHLY, CDR2 FYNNEI. This CDR3 reads CASRRSGANGLTF. The DNA of the CDR3 is TGTGCCAGCAGGCGCTCTGGGGCCAACGGCCTGACTTTC.

In its sample, this clone was seen a few times. This chain links TRBV27 with TRBJ2-3; 15 nucleotides agree with TRBD2. The V segment lost 4 bases and the J segment 4 bases; nucleotides outside the gene matches: 9. From germline, CDR1 is MNHEY and CDR2 SMNVEV (reference sequence). The CDR3 is made up of 18 amino acids. This CDR3 reads CASSSLGLAGGPPDTQYF. DNA for the CDR3: TGTGCCAGCAGTTCCCTTGGACTAGCGGGAGGGCCGCCAGATACGCAGTATTTT.

This clone appeared a few times. The chain has TRBV19 and TRBJ1-2; weak D call: TRBD1 (6 bases). This CDR3 region has 14 residues. The germline V gene encodes CDR1 LNHDA and CDR2 SQIVND (reference sequence). The V gene lost 8 bases and the J gene lost 3 bases, with 16 bases spanning the gap. As DNA, the CDR3 is TGTGCCAGTTTAGAACGACAGGAAGACTATGGCTACACCTTC. Protein: CASLERQEDYGYTF.

This clone was picked up one time. V and J are TRBV6-1 and TRBJ2-2, with TRBD2 matching 8 bases. V was clipped by 4 bases and J by 8 bases; unmatched bases: 12. This CDR3 has 16 residues. Germline V CDR1 and CDR2: MNHNS, SASEGT. The CDR3: CASSGEGGLGPGELFF. CDR3 sequence (DNA): TGTGCCAGCAGTGGGGAGGGGGGACTAGGGCCTGGGGAGCTGTTTTTT.

CDR3 sequence: CASSQETVGSGRTDTQYF. DNA for the CDR3: TGTGCCAGCAGCCAAGAAACGGTCGGGAGCGGAAGGACAGATACGCAGTATTTT. The genes are TRBV4-2 and TRBJ2-3; D is possibly TRBD2 (6 bases). V lost 0 bases, J lost 3 bases, and 19 bases lay in between. The CDR3 runs to 18 residues. Germline V gene data show CDR1 as LGHNA and CDR2 as YNFKEQ.

The chain uses TRBV6-1 and TRBJ2-7; D is unresolved. The germline V gene encodes CDR1 MNHNS and CDR2 SASEGT. This CDR3 is built from 15 residues. Deletions cut 1 base from V and 2 bases from J, with 12 bases between. The CDR3 bases are TGTGCCAGCAGTGAAGTTGTTACTATAGCCTACGAGCAGTACTTC. Its protein is CASSEVVTIAYEQYF.

The chain recombines TRBV27 with TRBJ2-1, with TRBD1 as a possible D gene (5 bases). The V gene lost 3 bases and the J gene lost 6 bases, with 9 bases spanning the gap. This CDR3 region has 13 residues. In germline, CDR1 is MNHEY, CDR2 SMNVEV (reference sequence). The CDR3: CASSFVQGNEQFF. CDR3 DNA sequence: TGTGCCAGCAGTTTCGTTCAGGGCAATGAGCAGTTCTTC.

This rearrangement joins TRBV28 to TRBJ2-1, with 8 bases that match TRBD1. The CDR3 has 16 amino acids. Trimming removed 3 bases from V and 12 bases from J; junction bases left unmatched: 16. Germline-derived CDR1 and CDR2 are MDHEN and SYDVKM. The CDR3 protein is CASSLSGTGHPHVQFF. The CDR3 nucleotides read TGTGCCAGCAGTTTGTCAGGGACAGGACACCCACACGTGCAGTTCTTC.

J is TRBJ1-2 and V is TRBV7-9; 10 bases are a match to TRBD1. The germline gives CDR1 SEHNR, CDR2 FQNEAQ (reference sequence). The V segment lost 0 bases and the J segment 6 bases; nucleotides outside the gene matches: 13. The CDR3 loop spans 18 amino acids. CDR3 coding DNA: TGTGCCAGCAGCTTAGCTCGGACAGGGGGTCGAGTTCGGCATGGCTACACCTTC. It translates to CASSLARTGGRVRHGYTF.

The J gene is TRBJ2-3, the V gene TRBV18, with D perhaps TRBD1 (6 bases). Germline V CDR1 and CDR2: KGHSH, LQKENI. The V and J ends lost 5 bases and 4 bases respectively, with 16 bases between them. CDR3 length: 15 residues. This chain's CDR3 is CASSRAGVAADTQYF. In DNA, the CDR3 is TGTGCCAGCTCAAGGGCAGGGGTGGCCGCAGATACGCAGTATTTT.

This chain uses TRBV9 with TRBJ2-1; 9 positions match TRBD2. Germline loops: CDR1 SGDLS, CDR2 YYNGEE. The CDR3 spans 15 residues. V was pared by 0 bases and J by 7 bases, with 5 bases of the junction left unmatched. CDR3 sequence: CASSVGLAVLNEQFF. DNA of the CDR3: TGTGCCAGCAGCGTAGGACTAGCGGTGCTTAATGAGCAGTTCTTC.